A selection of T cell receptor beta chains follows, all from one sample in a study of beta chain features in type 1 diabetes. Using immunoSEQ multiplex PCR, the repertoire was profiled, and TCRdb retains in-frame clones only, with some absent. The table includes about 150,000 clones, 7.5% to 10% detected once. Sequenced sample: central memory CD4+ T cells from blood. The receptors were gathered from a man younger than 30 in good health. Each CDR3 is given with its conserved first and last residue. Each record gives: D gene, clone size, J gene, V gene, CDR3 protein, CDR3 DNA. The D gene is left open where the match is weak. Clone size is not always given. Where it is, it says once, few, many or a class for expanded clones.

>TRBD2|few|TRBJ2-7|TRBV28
CASSPRTSGTYEQYF
TGTGCCAGCAGTCCCAGGACTAGCGGGACCTACGAGCAGTACTTC
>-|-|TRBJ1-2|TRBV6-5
CASSEQEYGYTF
TGTGCCAGCAGCGAACAGGAATATGGCTACACCTTC
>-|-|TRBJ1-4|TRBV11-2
CASSPRWGGSEKLFF
TGTGCCAGCAGCCCTCGGTGGGGGGGTAGCGAAAAACTGTTTTTT
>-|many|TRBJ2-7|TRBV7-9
CASSLAAGEQYF
TGTGCCAGCAGCTTAGCGGCGGGGGAGCAGTACTTC
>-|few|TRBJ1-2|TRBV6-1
CASIEGGYGGYTF
TGTGCCAGCATTGAGGGGGGATATGGTGGCTACACCTTC
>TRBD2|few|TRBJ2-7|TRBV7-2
CASSWGGGVSYEQYF
TGTGCCAGCAGCTGGGGGGGTGGGGTGTCCTACGAGCAGTACTTC
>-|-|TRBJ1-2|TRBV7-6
CASSPRYSRYGYTF
TGTGCCAGCAGCCCACGGTACAGCCGCTATGGCTACACCTTC
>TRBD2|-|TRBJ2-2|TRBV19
CASSTGTSGRGELFF
TGTGCCAGTAGTACCGGGACTAGCGGGAGAGGGGAGCTGTTTTTT
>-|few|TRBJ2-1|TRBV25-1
CASSAVGINYNEQFF
TGTGCCAGCAGTGCCGTCGGGATCAACTACAATGAGCAGTTCTTC
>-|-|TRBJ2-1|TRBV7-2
CASRAIARRVPEQFF
TGTGCCAGCAGGGCTATAGCGCGTCGCGTTCCTGAGCAGTTCTTC
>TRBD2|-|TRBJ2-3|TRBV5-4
CASSQDLWTSGRTDTQYF
TGTGCCAGCAGCCAAGACCTTTGGACTAGCGGGAGAACAGATACGCAGTATTTT
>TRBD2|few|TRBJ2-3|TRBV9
CASSEREGSTDTQYF
TGTGCCAGCAGCGAACGGGAGGGTAGCACAGATACGCAGTATTTT
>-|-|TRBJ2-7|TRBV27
CASRTGGGFDEQYF
TGTGCCAGCAGGACCGGAGGGGGCTTCGACGAGCAGTACTTC
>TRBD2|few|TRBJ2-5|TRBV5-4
CASSSHLGGRETQYF
TGTGCCAGCAGCTCCCACCTGGGGGGGAGAGAGACCCAGTACTTC
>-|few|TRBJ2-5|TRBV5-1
CATHEGVKTQYF
TGCGCCACCCACGAGGGGGTGAAGACCCAGTACTTC
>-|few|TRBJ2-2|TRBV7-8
CASSQGGAGELFF
TGTGCCAGCAGCCAAGGGGGGGCCGGGGAGCTGTTTTTT
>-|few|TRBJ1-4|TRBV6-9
CASRDSATNEKLFF
TGTGCCAGCAGAGACAGTGCAACTAATGAAAAACTGTTTTTT
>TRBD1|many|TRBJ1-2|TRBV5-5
CASSATGQGYGYTF
TGTGCCAGCAGCGCTACGGGACAGGGCTATGGCTACACCTTC
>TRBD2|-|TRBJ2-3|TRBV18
CASRRGGSQADTQYF
TGTGCCAGCCGTCGGGGCGGGAGTCAGGCAGATACGCAGTATTTT
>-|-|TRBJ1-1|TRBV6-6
CASRPSGEGTAFF
TGTGCCAGCAGGCCCTCGGGGGAAGGTACAGCTTTCTTT
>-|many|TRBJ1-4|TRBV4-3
CASSRSGRDEKLFF
TGCGCCAGCAGCCGATCAGGGAGGGATGAAAAACTGTTTTTT
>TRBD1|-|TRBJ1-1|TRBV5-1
CASSTRQGTEAFF
TGCGCCAGCAGCACAAGACAGGGCACTGAAGCTTTCTTT